This T cell receptor (beta chain) was observed in a study of metastatic and nonmetastatic thyroid tumors. Study information: Malignant thyroid and benign thyroid patients provided blood and tumor or nodule tissue whose repertoires were compared.

The entire patient cohort was treatment-naive prior to thyroid surgery. Germline CDR1 is SGHNT and CDR2 is YENEEA. Trimming took off 1 base at V and 3 bases at J, with 9 bases between the two ends. The length of the CDR3 is 14 residues. TCRdb used MiXCR to call clones anew from the PCR reads. The table includes about 43,000 clones, 10% to 12% detected once. A single count supports this clone. The antigen is not known. Points from the study as a whole: Versus benign nodules, malignant thyroid tumors reportedly had significantly higher TCR beta diversity, in blood and tumor.

The rearrangement links TRBV11-3 to TRBJ1-1; no firm D call. Sequencing was done on a sample of blood. This TCR was sampled from a female donor with papillary thyroid cancer or a benign thyroid nodule (not recorded which). Some clones in this sample may be carry-over from other donors' samples. CDR3 in amino acids: CASSLAGFDTEAFF. CDR3 nucleotide sequence: TGTGCCAGCAGCTTAGCGGGTTTTGACACTGAAGCTTTCTTT.